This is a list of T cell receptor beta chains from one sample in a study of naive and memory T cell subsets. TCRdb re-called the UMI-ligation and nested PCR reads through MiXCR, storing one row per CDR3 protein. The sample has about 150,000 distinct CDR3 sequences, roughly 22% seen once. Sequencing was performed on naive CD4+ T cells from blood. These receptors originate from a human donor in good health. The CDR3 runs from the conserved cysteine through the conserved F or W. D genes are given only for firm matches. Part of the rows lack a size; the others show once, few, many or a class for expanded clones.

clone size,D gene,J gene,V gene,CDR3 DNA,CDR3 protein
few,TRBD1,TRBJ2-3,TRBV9,TGTGCCAGCACCCTGACAGGGAGCACTTCTACAGATACGCAGTATTTT,CASTLTGSTSTDTQYF
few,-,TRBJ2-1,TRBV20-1,TGCAGTGCTAGCCTCCCCAGGGGCGGGAATTCCCTCCCTGAGCAGTTCTTC,CSASLPRGGNSLPEQFF
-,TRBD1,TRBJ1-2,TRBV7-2,TGTGCCAGCAGCCTTCAGAGAGGGGGCAACTATGGCTACACCTTC,CASSLQRGGNYGYTF
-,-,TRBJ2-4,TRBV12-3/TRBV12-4,TGTGCCAGCAGTCACACGGCGGCTCTAGCCAAAAACATTCAGTACTTC,CASSHTAALAKNIQYF
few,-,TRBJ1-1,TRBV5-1,TGCGCCAGCAGCTTGGGCAGACCTGGTGAAGCTTTCTTT,CASSLGRPGEAFF
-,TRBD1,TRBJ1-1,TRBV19,TGTGCCAGTAGGCGACAGGGACGGAGCACTGAAGCTTTCTTT,CASRRQGRSTEAFF
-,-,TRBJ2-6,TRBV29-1,TGCAGCGTTGGGGGAAGGGCTGGGGCCAACGTCCTGACTTTC,CSVGGRAGANVLTF
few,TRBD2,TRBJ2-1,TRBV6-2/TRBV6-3,TGTGCCAGCAGTGACCTATTCCGGACTAGCGGGAGCAGCAATGAGCAGTTCTTC,CASSDLFRTSGSSNEQFF
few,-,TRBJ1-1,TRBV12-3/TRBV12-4,TGTGCCAGCAGTTTAACCCAGGGATGGGTGAACACTGAAGCTTTCTTT,CASSLTQGWVNTEAFF
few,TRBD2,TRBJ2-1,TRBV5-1,TGCGCCAGCAGCTTGGCCGCCGGACTAGCGGGAGGATTCTACAATGAGCAGTTCTTC,CASSLAAGLAGGFYNEQFF
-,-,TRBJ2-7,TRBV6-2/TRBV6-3,TGTGCCAGCAGCGAAACGGGACTCTTTTCCTACGAGCAGTACTTC,CASSETGLFSYEQYF
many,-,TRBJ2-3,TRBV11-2,TGTGCCAGCAGCTTAGATCTCAGGACAGATACGCAGTATTTT,CASSLDLRTDTQYF
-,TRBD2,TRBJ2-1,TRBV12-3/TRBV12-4,TGTGCCAGCCGTCGGCGGGAGCCCCCTTTGGGGTTGGGTGATGAGCAGTTCTTC,CASRRREPPLGLGDEQFF
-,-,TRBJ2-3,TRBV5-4,TGTGCCAGCAGCCTGGAGGCTAGCCGTCATGGTACGCAGTATTTT,CASSLEASRHGTQYF
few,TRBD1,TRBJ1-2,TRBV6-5,TGTGCCAGCAGTGGTACAGGGGCCCTAGATGGCTACACCTTC,CASSGTGALDGYTF
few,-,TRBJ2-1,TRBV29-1,TGCAGCGTGGCAAGCTCCTACAATGAGCAGTTCTTC,CSVASSYNEQFF
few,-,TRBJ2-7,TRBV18,TGTGCCAGCTCGCCTCCCGGGGGAAGCTCGAAGCAGTACTTC,CASSPPGGSSKQYF
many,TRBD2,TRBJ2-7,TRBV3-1,TGTGCCAGCAGCTCTAGCGGGAAGCCCTACGAGCAGTACTTC,CASSSSGKPYEQYF
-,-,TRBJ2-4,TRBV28,TGTGCCAGCAGTTTCACTCAGCGTACCAAAAACATTCAGTACTTC,CASSFTQRTKNIQYF
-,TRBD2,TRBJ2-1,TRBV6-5,TGTGCAGCGGGGACGGTGGGTAATGAGCAGTTCTTC,CAAGTVGNEQFF
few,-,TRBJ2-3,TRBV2,TGTGCCAGCAGTCCCAACCTAGGGGCAGATACGCAGTATTTT,CASSPNLGADTQYF
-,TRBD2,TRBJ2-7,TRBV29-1,TGCAGCGTTGGACAGGCGGGAGGGGGAGAGCAGTACTTC,CSVGQAGGGEQYF
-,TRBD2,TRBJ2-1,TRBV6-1,TGTGCCAGCCGGACTAGCGGGTCCCATCTTAGAGTGCAGTTCTTC,CASRTSGSHLRVQFF
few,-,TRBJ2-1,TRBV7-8,TGTGCCAGCAGCTTAACCCCCACTAGAGTGGGAGACAATGAGCAGTTCTTC,CASSLTPTRVGDNEQFF
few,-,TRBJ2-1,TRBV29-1,TGCAGCGTCGCCCGCGGACTGTCTGACGATGAGCAGTTCTTC,CSVARGLSDDEQFF
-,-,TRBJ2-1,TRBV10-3,TGTGCCATCAGTGACGGAGGGGGGGATGAGCAGTTCTTC,CAISDGGGDEQFF
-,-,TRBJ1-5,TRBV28,TGTGCCAGCAGTTTCGGAGTGGGGAATCAGCCCCAGCATTTT,CASSFGVGNQPQHF
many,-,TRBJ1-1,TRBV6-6,TGTGCCAGCAGTTACTCGCGGGCACCAATTGAAGCTTTCTTT,CASSYSRAPIEAFF
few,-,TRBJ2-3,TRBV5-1,TGCGCCAGCAGTCGTGGCTCAAGCACAGATACGCAGTATTTT,CASSRGSSTDTQYF
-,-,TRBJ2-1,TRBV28,TGTGCCAGCAGTTTATCCGGGAGTGAGCAGTTCTTC,CASSLSGSEQFF
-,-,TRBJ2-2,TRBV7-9,TGTGCCAGCAGCTTTGACAGAACAACCTTCACCGGGGAGCTGTTTTTT,CASSFDRTTFTGELFF
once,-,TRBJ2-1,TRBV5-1,TGCGCCAGCAGCTTCGGCGACTACAATGAGCAGTTCTTC,CASSFGDYNEQFF
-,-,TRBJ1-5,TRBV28,TGTGCCGGGGCAGGGAAGGGCAATCAGCCCCAGCATTTT,CAGAGKGNQPQHF